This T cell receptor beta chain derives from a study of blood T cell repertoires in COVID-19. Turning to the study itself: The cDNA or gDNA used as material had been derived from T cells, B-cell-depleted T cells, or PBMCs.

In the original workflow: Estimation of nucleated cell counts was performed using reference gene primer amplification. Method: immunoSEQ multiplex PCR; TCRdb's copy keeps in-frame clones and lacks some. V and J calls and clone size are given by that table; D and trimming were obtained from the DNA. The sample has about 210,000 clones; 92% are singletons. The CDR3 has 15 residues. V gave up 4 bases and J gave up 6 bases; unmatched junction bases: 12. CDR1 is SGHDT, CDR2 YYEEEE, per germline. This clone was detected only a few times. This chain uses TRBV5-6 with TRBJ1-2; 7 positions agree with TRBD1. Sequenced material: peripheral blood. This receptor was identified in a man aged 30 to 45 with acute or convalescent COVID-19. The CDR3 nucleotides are TGTGCCAGCAGCGATACCGGGACAGTCTTAAATGGCTACACCTTC. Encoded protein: CASSDTGTVLNGYTF. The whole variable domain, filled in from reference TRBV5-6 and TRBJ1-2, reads DAGVTQSPTHLIKTRGQQVTLRCSPKSGHDTVSWYQQALGQGPQFIFQYYEEEERQRGNFPDRFSGHQFPNYSSELNVNALLLGDSALYLCASSDTGTVLNGYTFGSGTRLTVV.